This T cell receptor beta chain was recovered during a study of cytomegalovirus exposure and HLA in healthy donors (TCRdb year 2017). For the wider study: A later analysis indicated that the 95 to 150 validation repertoires were generated on the platform also employed for the 670 or so repertoires of the first cohort. The study aimed to test whether cataloging public T cell receptors could reveal signatures of past pathogen exposure. Along with the roughly 610-subject first cohort, a separate validation cohort of over a hundred different subjects was used. High-throughput TCR immunosequencing, statistical association of individual TCRs with disease status, and machine learning were combined to predict cytomegalovirus infection status.

Receptor libraries were prepared by the immunoSEQ multiplex PCR assay. The study's own analysis went as follows. To diagnose cytomegalovirus status from the catalog of TCR beta chain sequences, a statistical classification framework was built. Here the immuneACCESS table is served through TCRdb, limited to in-frame sequences with V and J called. Missing clones are a known gap in these copies; in checked studies unresolved V genes cover under half, and the rest lacks a known reason. The V and J calls and clone size are taken from that table; D and trimming were inferred from the DNA. Here the sample has roughly 300,000 clones; around 86% occur a single time. The ten top clones hold about 0.8% of the sample. Study-wide findings and limitations: According to the authors, the approach could potentially be generalized to other disease states and immunological phenotypes. The study listed 164 TCR beta chains as associated with cytomegalovirus. In vitro tests confirmed that three of the cytomegalovirus-associated TCR beta chains recognize cytomegalovirus antigens. Cytomegalovirus status was reported to be diagnosed by the classifier with high specificity and sensitivity in both the original and validation cohorts. Of the cluster scores, 85% to 95% were above 0 in a later analysis, which found that TCRs clustered in the first cohort also tended to co-occur in the 120 validation repertoires. The validation cohort had no HLA typing available for a later analysis, so co-occurrence within that cohort was assessed over all 120 or so repertoires. Across donors, most TCR sequences were observed very rarely, whereas some public TCRs were present in many individuals.

The donors were included in the validation cohort of roughly 120 subjects, a group kept apart from the roughly 700-subject first cohort. Trimmed from V: 4 bases; trimmed from J: 6 bases; junction bases lacking a gene match: 13. Inclusive of the bounding cysteine and phenylalanine, the CDR3 is 16 residues long. Only CDR3 DNA remains: 48 bases, in frame from the first base. The germline V gene encodes CDR1 LNHDA and CDR2 SQIVND (reference sequence). Concerning this clone: There is no known antigen for this receptor. No base quality information exists; no much larger clone differs at one position.

This clonotype originated in a young woman in good health and CMV-seronegative. Sequencing was performed on PBMCs. In this chain, TRBV19 is recombined with TRBJ1-1; 8 of the junction bases match TRBD1. The nucleotides read TGTGCCAGTAGTAGAATTCAAATGACAGGGGCGCCTGAAGCTTTCTTT. Protein translation: CASSRIQMTGAPEAFF.